The clone carrying this T cell receptor (beta chain) was observed a few times. These data are taken from a study of T-cell reconstitution after alpha-beta-depleted transplantation in children. A library of TCRbeta sequences, prepared with unique molecular identifiers, was generated. Using its own MiXCR run on the PCR reads, TCRdb lists one record per CDR3 protein. The data show hundreds of thousands of distinct CDR3 sequences, 12% seen once. Trimming removed 0 bases at V and 1 base at J, with 10 bases between. The CDR3 loop spans 14 amino acids. Germline-derived CDR1 and CDR2 are GTSNPN and SVGIG (reference sequence).

The gene calls are TRBV30 and TRBJ2-7, with a possible D match to TRBD2 (6 bases). The starting material was PBMCs from the stem cell graft donor, obtained from the stem cell graft. The source of this sequence is a human donor who donated a stem cell graft to a child with combined immunodeficiency. The CDR3 nucleotides are TGTGCCTGGAGTGTCGGGGCGGGGTCCTACGAGCAGTACTTC. Translated, it gives CAWSVGAGSYEQYF.